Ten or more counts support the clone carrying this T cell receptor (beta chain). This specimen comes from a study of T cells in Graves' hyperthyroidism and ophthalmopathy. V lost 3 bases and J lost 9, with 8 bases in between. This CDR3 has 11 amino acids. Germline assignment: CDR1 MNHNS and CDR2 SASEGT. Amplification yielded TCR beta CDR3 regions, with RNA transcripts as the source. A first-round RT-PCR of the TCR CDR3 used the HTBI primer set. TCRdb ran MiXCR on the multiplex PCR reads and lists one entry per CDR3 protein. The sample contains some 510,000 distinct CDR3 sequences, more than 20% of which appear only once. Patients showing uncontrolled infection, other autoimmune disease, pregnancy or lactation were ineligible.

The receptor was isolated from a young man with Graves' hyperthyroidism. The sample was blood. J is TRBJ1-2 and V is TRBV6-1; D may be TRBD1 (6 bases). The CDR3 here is CASSDTGSYTF. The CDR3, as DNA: TGTGCCAGCAGTGACACAGGGAGCTACACCTTC.